This record covers a single TCR beta chain. These data originate in a study of blood T cell repertoires in COVID-19. At the level of the study: COVID-19 samples from acute and convalescent phases originated in the United States, Italy and Spain. T cells, B-cell-depleted T cells, or PBMCs supplied cDNA or gDNA.

This CDR3 comprises 15 residues. Germline V gene sequence: CDR1 MDHEN, CDR2 SYDVKM. Trimming removed 2 bases from V and 3 bases from J, with 8 bases in between. As originally analysed: Nucleated cell counts were estimated from reference gene primer amplification. This table comes from immunoSEQ multiplex PCR, and its TCRdb copy is limited to in-frame clones, with some not included. That table gives V, J and clone size, and the DNA gave D and trimming. The data show 130,000 or so clones, 77% seen once. The receptor's source is a man older than 75 with acute or convalescent COVID-19. The chain is built from TRBV28 and TRBJ2-6; perhaps TRBD2 as D (6 bases). Sequencing input: peripheral blood. The CDR3 loop is CASSLGGVGANVLTF. CDR3 coding DNA: TGTGCCAGCAGTTTAGGAGGGGTTGGGGCCAACGTCCTGACTTTC.